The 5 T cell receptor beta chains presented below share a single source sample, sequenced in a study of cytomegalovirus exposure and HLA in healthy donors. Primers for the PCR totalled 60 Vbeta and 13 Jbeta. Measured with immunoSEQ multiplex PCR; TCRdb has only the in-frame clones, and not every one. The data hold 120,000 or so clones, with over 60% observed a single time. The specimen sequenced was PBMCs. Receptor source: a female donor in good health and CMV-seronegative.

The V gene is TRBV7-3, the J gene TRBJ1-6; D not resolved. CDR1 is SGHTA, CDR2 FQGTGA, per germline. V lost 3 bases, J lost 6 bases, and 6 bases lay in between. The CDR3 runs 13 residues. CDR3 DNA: TGTGCCAGCAGCTTTGACATTAATTCACCCCTCCACTTT. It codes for CASSFDINSPLHF.

Here the CDR3 DNA reads TGTGCCAGCTCACTAGCGGGGGGCTTGGGGACCCAGTACTTC. It codes for CASSLAGGLGTQYF. The V call is TRBV6-1, the J call TRBJ2-5; TRBD2 aligns across 12 bases. Germline V lookup: CDR1 MNHNS, CDR2 SASEGT. After removal of 8 bases from V and 7 bases from J, the junction contained 8 bases not matched to a gene. This CDR3 spans 14 amino acids.

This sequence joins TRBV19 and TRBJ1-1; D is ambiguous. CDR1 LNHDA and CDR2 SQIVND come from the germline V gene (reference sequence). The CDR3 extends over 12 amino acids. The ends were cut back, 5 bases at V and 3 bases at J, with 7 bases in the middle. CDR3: CASSHEYTEAFF. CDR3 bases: TGTGCCAGTAGTCACGAGTACACTGAAGCTTTCTTT. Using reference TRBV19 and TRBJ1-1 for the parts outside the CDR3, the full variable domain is DGGITQSPKYLFRKEGQNVTLSCEQNLNHDAMYWYRQDPGQGLRLIYYSQIVNDFQKGDIAEGYSVSREKKESFPLTVTSAQKNPTAFYLCASSHEYTEAFFGQGTRLTVV.

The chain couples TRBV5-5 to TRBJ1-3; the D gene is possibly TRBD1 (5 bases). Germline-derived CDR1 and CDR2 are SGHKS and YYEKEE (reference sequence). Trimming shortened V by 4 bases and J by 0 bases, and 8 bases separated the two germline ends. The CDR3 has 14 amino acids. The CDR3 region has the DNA TGTGCCAGCAGCATCACAGGCTCTGGAAACACCATATATTTT. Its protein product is CASSITGSGNTIYF.

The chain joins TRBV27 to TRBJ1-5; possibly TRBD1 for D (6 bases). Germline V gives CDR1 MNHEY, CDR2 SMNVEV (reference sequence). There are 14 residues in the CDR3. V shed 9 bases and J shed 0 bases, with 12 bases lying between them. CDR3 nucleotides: TGTGCCAGTGGACAGATCTATAGCAATCAGCCCCAGCATTTT. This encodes CASGQIYSNQPQHF.